A single sample is the source of the 26 T cell receptor beta chains below, sequenced in a study of a mutant IDH1 vaccine in newly diagnosed glioma. Time point in this sample: week 23, last vaccination. Every vaccine dose comprised 300 ug of mutant IDH1 20-mer peptide plus topical imiquimod. This table comes from immunoSEQ multiplex PCR, and its TCRdb copy is limited to in-frame clones, with some not included. The sample lists about 44,000 clones, roughly 90% occurring once. Their cognate antigens are unknown. Specimen: PBMCs, collected from a glioma patient whose treatment included an IDH1 peptide vaccine. The receptors were gathered from a man in his forties or fifties with glioma.

This clone is a singleton in its sample. The rearrangement uses TRBV9 and TRBJ1-2, with TRBD1 matching over 8 bases. The junction had 3 bases not matched to a gene; V was cut back by 1 base and J by 7 bases. Germline values: CDR1 SGDLS, CDR2 YYNGEE. The CDR3 length is 13 residues. CDR3: CASSVQGAAGYTF. Written as DNA, the CDR3 is TGTGCCAGCAGCGTACAGGGGGCAGCTGGCTACACCTTC.

The CDR3 region has the DNA TGTGCCAGCAGCTTGGCGGCTCTAAGCAGGGCTTTCTTT. Translating gives CASSLAALSRAFF. V usage is TRBV7-2 and J usage is TRBJ1-1; D unresolved. The V end lost 3 bases, the J end lost 11 bases, and 16 bases lay between the germline ends. This CDR3 comprises 13 residues. From germline, CDR1 is SGHTA and CDR2 FQGNSA.

The chain uses TRBV15 and TRBJ2-5; D might be TRBD2 (5 bases). Between the trimmed V and J ends, which lost 3 bases and 2 bases, there was a span of 13 bases. The germline gives CDR1 LNHNV, CDR2 YYDKDF (reference sequence). This CDR3 has 15 residues. In DNA form, the CDR3 reads TGTGCCACCAGCAGTTGGACGGGAAAGCAAGAGACCCAGTACTTC. Its translation is CATSSWTGKQETQYF.

The rearrangement links TRBV4-3 to TRBJ2-7; D is unresolved. Trimming cost V 4 bases and J 2 bases, with 15 bases left between them. The CDR3 contains 15 residues. The germline V gene has CDR1 LGHNA and CDR2 YSLEER. CDR3 sequence (DNA): TGCGCCAGCAGCCCCAATTTGGTGGGTGCCTACGAGCAGTACTTC. It is translated as CASSPNLVGAYEQYF.

There are a few counts of this clone. V gene TRBV6-6 combines with J gene TRBJ1-4; no firm D call. Germline V gives CDR1 MNHNY, CDR2 SVGAGI (reference sequence). The ends were cut back, 1 base at V and 7 bases at J, with 16 bases in the middle. The CDR3 totals 16 residues. This CDR3 is CASSYYYSEGLEKLFF. The CDR3 nucleotides are TGTGCCAGCAGTTACTATTATTCGGAAGGTCTTGAAAAACTGTTTTTT.

The chain links TRBV28 to TRBJ2-7; D is perhaps TRBD1 (6 bases). Germline CDR1 and CDR2: MDHEN and SYDVKM. This CDR3 is built from 12 residues. V lost 2 bases to trimming and J lost 4 bases, with 6 bases between them. In DNA form, the CDR3 reads TGTGCCAGCAGTTTACAGGGGTACGAGCAGTACTTC. This gives the protein CASSLQGYEQYF.

This chain joins TRBV5-4 and TRBJ1-2; TRBD1 might be the D (6 bases). CDR1 and CDR2 (germline): SGHNT, YYREEE (reference sequence). The CDR3 has 14 amino acids. V lost 4 bases and J lost 5, with 15 bases in between. CDR3 nucleotides: TGTGCCAGCAGCCCAGGACGGGGGCTTTATGGCTACACCTTC. The encoded protein is CASSPGRGLYGYTF.

V is TRBV7-9 and J is TRBJ1-1; 8 bases line up with TRBD1. Trimming cost V 4 bases and J 3 bases; bases outside gene matches: 10. The CDR3 is 16 amino acids. Germline V CDR1 and CDR2: SEHNR, FQNEAQ (reference sequence). The CDR3 DNA sequence: TGTGCCAGCAGCTCCGGACAGGGCGGAATGGACACTGAAGCTTTCTTT. Protein product: CASSSGQGGMDTEAFF.

The chain carries TRBV6-5 and TRBJ2-4; tentatively, D is TRBD1 (5 bases). CDR1 is MNHEY, CDR2 SVGAGI, per germline. This CDR3 comprises 14 residues. V was trimmed by 4 bases and J by 6 bases, leaving 13 bases between them. The chain's CDR3 is CASSFGQAPNIQYF. CDR3 DNA: TGTGCCAGCAGTTTCGGACAAGCCCCAAACATTCAGTACTTC.

The chain carries TRBV6-4 and TRBJ1-5; D not certain. V lost 6 bases to trimming and J lost 6 bases, with 12 bases between them. The CDR3 contains 13 residues. Germline V gene lookup returns CDR1 MRHNA and CDR2 SNTAGT. The DNA for the CDR3 is TGTGCCAGCAGCCACCAGGATGGTCAGCCCCAGCATTTT. As protein: CASSHQDGQPQHF.

V and J are TRBV6-5 and TRBJ2-7, with D possibly TRBD1 on 6 matching bases. Trimming pared 0 bases from V and 1 base from J, leaving 10 bases between. Germline-derived CDR1 and CDR2 are MNHEY and SVGAGI. The CDR3 totals 15 residues. CDR3 in DNA: TGTGCCAGCAGTTACTCGACAGGTGGTTCCTACGAGCAGTACTTC. Protein: CASSYSTGGSYEQYF.

The chain joins TRBV18 to TRBJ1-1; 10 nucleotides align to TRBD1. The CDR3 has 12 amino acids. V lost 6 bases and J lost 8; bases outside the gene matches: 3. Per the germline V gene, CDR1 is KGHSH and CDR2 is LQKENI. CDR3 loop: CASSRDRGEAFF. CDR3 coding DNA: TGTGCCAGCTCGCGGGACAGGGGAGAAGCTTTCTTT.

The genes are TRBV6-5 and TRBJ1-1, with 8 bases matching TRBD1. The V and J ends lost 7 bases and 0 bases, in that order; junction bases with no gene match: 7. CDR3 size: 15 residues. The germline V gene encodes CDR1 MNHEY and CDR2 SVGAGI. CDR3 region: CASTKDRAVNTEAFF. The CDR3, as DNA: TGTGCCAGCACTAAGGACAGGGCTGTGAACACTGAAGCTTTCTTT.

This clone was counted between two and nine times. This sequence joins TRBV5-8 and TRBJ2-1; D ambiguous. In germline, CDR1 is SGHTS, CDR2 YDEGEE. This CDR3 region has 12 residues. Trimming removed 2 bases from V and 1 base from J, with 1 base in between. In DNA form, the CDR3 reads TGTGCCAGCAGCTTTTCCTACAATGAGCAGTTCTTC. Protein sequence: CASSFSYNEQFF. Drawing the rest from reference TRBV5-8 and TRBJ2-1, the complete variable domain is EAGVTQSPTHLIKTRGQQATLRCSPISGHTSVYWYQQALGLGLQFLLWYDEGEERNRGNFPPRFSGRQFPNYSSELNVNALELEDSALYLCASSFSYNEQFFGPGTRLTVL.

As concerns this clone: One end of the junction is discordant with germline, which a read error may explain. The gene calls are TRBV7-8 and TRBJ1-5; D gene unclear. This CDR3 has 14 residues. Germline CDR1 is SGHVS and CDR2 is FQNEAQ. The CDR3 coding sequence is TGTGCTAGCAGCCACGACCGAGGCAATCAGCCCCAGCATTTT. Protein sequence: CASSHDRGNQPQHF.

The chain links TRBV4-1 to TRBJ1-1; D unclear. Germline loops: CDR1 MGHRA, CDR2 YSYEKL. V lost 0 bases and J lost 0, with 8 bases in between. CDR3 size: 15 residues. The CDR3 DNA reads TGCGCCAGCAGCCAAGAGCGTCTCATGAACACTGAAGCTTTCTTT. Residues: CASSQERLMNTEAFF.

The V and J genes are TRBV6-4 and TRBJ1-1, with TRBD1 identical over 7 bases. Germline assignment: CDR1 MRHNA and CDR2 SNTAGT. The V gene end was trimmed by 1 base and the J gene end by 10 bases; junction bases not matched to a gene: 12. The CDR3 covers 15 residues. The CDR3: CASSDYPDRAGRAFF. The CDR3 DNA is TGTGCCAGCAGTGACTACCCCGACAGGGCCGGGAGAGCTTTCTTT.

The chain combines TRBV6-5 with TRBJ1-2; weak D call: TRBD1 (6 bases). V gave up 3 bases and J gave up 2 bases, with 10 bases separating them. Per the germline V gene, CDR1 is MNHEY and CDR2 is SVGAGI. The CDR3 sequence is 14 residues long. Here the CDR3 reads CASSYGGPNYGYTF. The DNA for the CDR3 is TGTGCCAGCAGTTATGGGGGCCCAAACTATGGCTACACCTTC.

On this clone: This CDR3 is also generated by other DNA sequences in the sample. The chain couples TRBV19 to TRBJ1-5; possible D gene TRBD1, 5 bases. V dropped 2 bases and J dropped 1 base, with 6 bases sitting between them. CDR3 length: 14 amino acids. Germline CDR1 and CDR2: LNHDA and SQIVND (reference sequence). This CDR3 reads CASSIRDSNQPQHF. The CDR3 nucleotides read TGTGCCAGTAGTATACGGGACAGCAATCAGCCCCAGCATTTT.

The V and J genes are TRBV11-1 and TRBJ2-3, with D possibly being TRBD2 (5 bases). The CDR3 has 12 amino acids. Germline CDR1 reads SGHAT; CDR2 reads FQDESV (reference sequence). V lost 4 bases and J 9 bases, leaving 11 bases between the germline ends. CDR3 region: CASSSTGETQYF. The CDR3 DNA reads as TGTGCCAGCAGCTCGACCGGGGAGACGCAGTATTTT.

This chain joins TRBV5-5 and TRBJ2-3; D is undetermined. In germline, CDR1 is SGHKS, CDR2 YYEKEE (reference sequence). With 4 bases removed from V and 4 bases from J, the gap between germline ends came to 13 bases. The CDR3 consists of 14 residues. DNA of the CDR3: TGTGCCAGCAGCGATGTCGGCCCAGCAGATACGCAGTATTTT. Amino acids: CASSDVGPADTQYF.

The V and J genes are TRBV5-1 and TRBJ2-3, with D perhaps matching TRBD2 (5 bases). From germline, CDR1 is SGHRS and CDR2 YFSETQ. V dropped 0 bases and J dropped 1 base, with 12 bases sitting between them. The CDR3 runs to 16 residues. CDR3 sequence reads: CASSLAERAGTDTQYF. The CDR3 bases are TGCGCCAGCAGCTTGGCCGAGAGGGCCGGCACAGATACGCAGTATTTT.

The genes are TRBV4-3 and TRBJ1-5; D gene unclear. Trimming removed 3 bases from V and 7 bases from J, with 10 bases in between. This CDR3 is 13 amino acids long. Germline CDR1 is LGHNA and CDR2 is YSLEER. CDR3 loop: CASSQTRAQPQHF. CDR3 DNA: TGCGCCAGCAGCCAGACTCGGGCGCAGCCCCAGCATTTT.

The chain is built from TRBV28 and TRBJ2-5, with 10 bases aligning to TRBD2. J gave up 2 bases and V 3 bases, and 9 bases lay outside the gene matches. Looked up from germline, CDR1 is MDHEN and CDR2 is SYDVKM. The CDR3 extends over 17 amino acids. CDR3 bases: TGTGCCAGCAGTTTGTTACAGACTAGCGGGCGACAAGAGACCCAGTACTTC. Translation: CASSLLQTSGRQETQYF.

This chain joins TRBV5-1 and TRBJ1-1, with D tentatively TRBD1 (5 bases). This CDR3 region has 16 residues. Per the germline V gene, CDR1 is SGHRS and CDR2 is YFSETQ. The V end was cut by 0 bases, the J end by 2 bases, with 14 bases between. The CDR3 reads CASSLGWGAGNTEAFF. CDR3 sequence (DNA): TGCGCCAGCAGCTTGGGGTGGGGCGCAGGAAACACTGAAGCTTTCTTT.

V usage is TRBV6-5 and J usage is TRBJ1-2; 8 bases agree with TRBD1. CDR3 length equals 13 residues. Germline CDR1 MNHEY, CDR2 SVGAGI. Losses at the gene ends were 6 bases for V and 5 bases for J; bases not matched to a gene: 5. The CDR3 nucleotides read TGTGCCAGCAGCTCAGGGGGCGGGTATGGCTACACCTTC. As protein: CASSSGGGYGYTF.